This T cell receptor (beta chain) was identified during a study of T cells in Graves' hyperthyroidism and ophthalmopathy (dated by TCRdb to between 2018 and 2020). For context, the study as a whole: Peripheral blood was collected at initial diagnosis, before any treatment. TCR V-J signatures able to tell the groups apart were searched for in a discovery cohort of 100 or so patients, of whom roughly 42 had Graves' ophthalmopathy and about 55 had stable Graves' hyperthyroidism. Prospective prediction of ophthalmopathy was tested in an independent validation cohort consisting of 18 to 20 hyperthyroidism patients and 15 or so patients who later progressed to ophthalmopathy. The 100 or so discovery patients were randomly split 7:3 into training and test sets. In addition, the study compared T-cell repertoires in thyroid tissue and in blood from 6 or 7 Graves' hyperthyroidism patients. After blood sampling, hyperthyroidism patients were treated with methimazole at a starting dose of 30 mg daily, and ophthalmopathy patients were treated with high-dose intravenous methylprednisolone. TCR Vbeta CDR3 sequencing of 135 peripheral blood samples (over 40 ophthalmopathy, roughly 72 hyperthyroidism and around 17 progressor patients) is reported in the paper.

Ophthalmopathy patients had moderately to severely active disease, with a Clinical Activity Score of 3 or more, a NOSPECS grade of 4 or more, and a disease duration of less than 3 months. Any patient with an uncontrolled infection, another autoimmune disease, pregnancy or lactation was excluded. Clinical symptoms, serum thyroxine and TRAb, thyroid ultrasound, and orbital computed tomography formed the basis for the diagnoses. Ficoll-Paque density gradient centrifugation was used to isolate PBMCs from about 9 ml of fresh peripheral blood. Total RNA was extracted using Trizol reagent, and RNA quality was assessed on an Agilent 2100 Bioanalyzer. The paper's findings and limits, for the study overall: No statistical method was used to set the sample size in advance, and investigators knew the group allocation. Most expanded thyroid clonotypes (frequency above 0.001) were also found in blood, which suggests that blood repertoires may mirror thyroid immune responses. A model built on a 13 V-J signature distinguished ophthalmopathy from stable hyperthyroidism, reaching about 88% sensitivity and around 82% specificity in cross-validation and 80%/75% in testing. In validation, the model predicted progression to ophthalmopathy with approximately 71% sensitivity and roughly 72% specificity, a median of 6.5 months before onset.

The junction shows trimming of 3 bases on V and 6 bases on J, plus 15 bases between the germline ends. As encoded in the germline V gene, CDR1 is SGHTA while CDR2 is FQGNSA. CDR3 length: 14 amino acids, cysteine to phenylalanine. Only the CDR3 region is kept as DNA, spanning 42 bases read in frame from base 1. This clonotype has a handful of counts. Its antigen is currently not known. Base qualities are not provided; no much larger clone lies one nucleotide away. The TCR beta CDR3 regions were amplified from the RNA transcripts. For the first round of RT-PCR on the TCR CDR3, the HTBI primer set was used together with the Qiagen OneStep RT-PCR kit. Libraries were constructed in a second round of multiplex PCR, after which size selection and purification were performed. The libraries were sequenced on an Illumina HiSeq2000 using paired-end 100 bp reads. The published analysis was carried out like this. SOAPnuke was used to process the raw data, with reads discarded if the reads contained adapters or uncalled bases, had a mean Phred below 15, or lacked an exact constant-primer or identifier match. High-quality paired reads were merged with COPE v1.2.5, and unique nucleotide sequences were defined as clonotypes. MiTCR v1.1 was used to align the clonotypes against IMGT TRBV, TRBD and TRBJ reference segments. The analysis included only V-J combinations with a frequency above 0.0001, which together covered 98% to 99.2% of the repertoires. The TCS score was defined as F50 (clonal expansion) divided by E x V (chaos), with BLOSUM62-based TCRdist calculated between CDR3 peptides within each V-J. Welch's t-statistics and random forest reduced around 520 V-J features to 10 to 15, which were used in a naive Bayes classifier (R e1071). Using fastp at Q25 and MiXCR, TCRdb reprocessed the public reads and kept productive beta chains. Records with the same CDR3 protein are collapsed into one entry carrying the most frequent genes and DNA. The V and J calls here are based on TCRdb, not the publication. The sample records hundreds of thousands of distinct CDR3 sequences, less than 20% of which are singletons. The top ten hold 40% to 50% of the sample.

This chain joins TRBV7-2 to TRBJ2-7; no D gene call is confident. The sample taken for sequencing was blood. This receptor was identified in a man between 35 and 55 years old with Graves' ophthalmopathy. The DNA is TGTGCCAGCAGCTTGAGCTCCTCAATATCCGAGCAGTACTTC. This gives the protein CASSLSSSISEQYF.